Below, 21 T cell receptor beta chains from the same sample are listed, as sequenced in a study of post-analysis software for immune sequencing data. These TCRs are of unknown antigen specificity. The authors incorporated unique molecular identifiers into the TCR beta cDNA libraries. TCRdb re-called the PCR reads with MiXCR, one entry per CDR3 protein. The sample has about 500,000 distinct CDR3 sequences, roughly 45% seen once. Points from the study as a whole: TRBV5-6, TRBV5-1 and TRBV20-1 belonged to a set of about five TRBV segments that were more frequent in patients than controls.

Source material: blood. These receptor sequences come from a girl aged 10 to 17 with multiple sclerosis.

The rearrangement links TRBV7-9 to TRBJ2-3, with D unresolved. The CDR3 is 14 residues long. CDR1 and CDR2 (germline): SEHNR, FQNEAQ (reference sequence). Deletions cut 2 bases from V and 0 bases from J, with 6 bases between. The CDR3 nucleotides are TGTGCCAGCAGCTTATCCACGAGCACAGATACGCAGTATTTT. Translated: CASSLSTSTDTQYF.

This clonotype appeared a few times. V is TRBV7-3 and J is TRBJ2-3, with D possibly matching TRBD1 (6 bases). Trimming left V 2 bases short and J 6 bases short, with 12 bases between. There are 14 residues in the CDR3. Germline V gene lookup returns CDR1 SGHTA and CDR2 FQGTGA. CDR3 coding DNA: TGTGCCAGCAGCTTAGGCCGCGGACAGGATACGCAGTATTTT. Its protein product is CASSLGRGQDTQYF.

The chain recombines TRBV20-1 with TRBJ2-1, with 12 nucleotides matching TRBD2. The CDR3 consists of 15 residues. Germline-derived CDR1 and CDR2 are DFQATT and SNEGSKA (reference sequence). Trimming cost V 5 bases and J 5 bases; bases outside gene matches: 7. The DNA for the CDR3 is TGCAGTGCTGGAAGTCTAGCGGGAGGGAACAATGAGCAGTTCTTC. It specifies CSAGSLAGGNNEQFF.

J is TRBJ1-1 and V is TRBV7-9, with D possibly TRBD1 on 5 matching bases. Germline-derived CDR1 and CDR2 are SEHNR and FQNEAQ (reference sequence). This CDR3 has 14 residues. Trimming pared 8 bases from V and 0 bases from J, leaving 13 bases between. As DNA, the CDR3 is TGTGCCAGCCACCCGGGACCCATGAACACTGAAGCTTTCTTT. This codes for CASHPGPMNTEAFF.

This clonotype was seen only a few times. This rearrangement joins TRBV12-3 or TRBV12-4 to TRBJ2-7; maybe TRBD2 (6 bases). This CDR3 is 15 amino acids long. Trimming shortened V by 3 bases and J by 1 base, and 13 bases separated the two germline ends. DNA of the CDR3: TGTGCCAGCAGTTTGCGGGGAGGCCGGTCCTACGAGCAGTACTTC. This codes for CASSLRGGRSYEQYF.

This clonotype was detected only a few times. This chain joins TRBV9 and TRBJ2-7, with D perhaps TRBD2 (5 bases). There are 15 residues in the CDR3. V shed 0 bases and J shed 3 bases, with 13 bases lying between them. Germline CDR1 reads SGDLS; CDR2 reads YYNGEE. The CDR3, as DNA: TGTGCCAGCAGCGTAGATGGCTCGGGAATCTACGAGCAGTACTTC. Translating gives CASSVDGSGIYEQYF.

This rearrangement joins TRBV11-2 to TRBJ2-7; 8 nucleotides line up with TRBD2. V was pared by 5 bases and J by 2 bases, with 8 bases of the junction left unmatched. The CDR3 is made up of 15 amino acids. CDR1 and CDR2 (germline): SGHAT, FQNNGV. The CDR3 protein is CASSLGVAGTYEQYF. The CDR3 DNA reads TGTGCCAGCAGCCTTGGGGTAGCGGGAACCTACGAGCAGTACTTC. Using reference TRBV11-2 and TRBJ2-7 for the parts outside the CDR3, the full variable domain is EAGVAQSPRYKIIEKRQSVAFWCNPISGHATLYWYQQILGQGPKLLIQFQNNGVVDDSQLPKDRFSAERLKGVDSTLKIQPAKLEDSAVYLCASSLGVAGTYEQYFGPGTRLTVT.

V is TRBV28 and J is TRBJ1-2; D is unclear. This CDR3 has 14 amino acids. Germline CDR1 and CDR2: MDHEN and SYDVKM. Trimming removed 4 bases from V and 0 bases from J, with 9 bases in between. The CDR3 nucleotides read TGTGCCAGCAGTTCCGACCAAGCTAACTATGGCTACACCTTC. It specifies CASSSDQANYGYTF.

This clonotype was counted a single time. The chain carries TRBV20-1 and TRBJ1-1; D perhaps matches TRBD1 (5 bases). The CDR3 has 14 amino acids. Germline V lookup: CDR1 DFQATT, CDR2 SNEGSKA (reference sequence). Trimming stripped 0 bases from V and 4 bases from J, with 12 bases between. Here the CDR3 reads CSARDAGGITEAFF. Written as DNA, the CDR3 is TGCAGTGCTAGAGATGCGGGGGGGATCACTGAAGCTTTCTTT.

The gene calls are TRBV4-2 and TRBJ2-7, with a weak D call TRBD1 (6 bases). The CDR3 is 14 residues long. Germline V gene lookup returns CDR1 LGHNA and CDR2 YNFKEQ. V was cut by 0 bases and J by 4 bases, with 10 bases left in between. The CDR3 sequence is CASSQDNREYEQYF. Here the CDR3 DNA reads TGTGCCAGCAGCCAAGATAACAGGGAATACGAGCAGTACTTC.

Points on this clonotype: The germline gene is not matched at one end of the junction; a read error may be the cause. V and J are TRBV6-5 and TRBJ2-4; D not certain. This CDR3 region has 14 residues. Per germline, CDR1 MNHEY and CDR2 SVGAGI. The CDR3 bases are TGTGCCAGCGGTTACGGCAGCTTGGCATATGAGCAGTACTTC. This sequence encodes CASGYGSLAYEQYF.

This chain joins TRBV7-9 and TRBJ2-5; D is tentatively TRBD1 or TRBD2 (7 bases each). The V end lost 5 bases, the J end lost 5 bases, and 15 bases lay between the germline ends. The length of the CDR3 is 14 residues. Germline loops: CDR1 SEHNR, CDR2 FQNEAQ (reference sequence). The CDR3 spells CASSIRQGGETQYF. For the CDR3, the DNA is TGTGCCAGCAGCATCAGACAGGGAGGGGAGACCCAGTACTTC.

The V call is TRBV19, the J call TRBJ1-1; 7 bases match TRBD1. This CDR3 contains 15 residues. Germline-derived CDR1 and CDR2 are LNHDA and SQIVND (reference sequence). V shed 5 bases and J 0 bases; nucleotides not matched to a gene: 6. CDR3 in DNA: TGTGCCAGTAGTGGGACAGAGTTAATGAACACTGAAGCTTTCTTT. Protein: CASSGTELMNTEAFF.

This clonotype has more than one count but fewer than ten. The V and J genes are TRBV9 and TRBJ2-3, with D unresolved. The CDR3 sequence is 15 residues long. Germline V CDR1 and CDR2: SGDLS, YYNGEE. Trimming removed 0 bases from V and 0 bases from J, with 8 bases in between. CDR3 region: CASSVDPGSTDTQYF. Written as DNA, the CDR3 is TGTGCCAGCAGCGTAGACCCAGGCAGCACAGATACGCAGTATTTT.

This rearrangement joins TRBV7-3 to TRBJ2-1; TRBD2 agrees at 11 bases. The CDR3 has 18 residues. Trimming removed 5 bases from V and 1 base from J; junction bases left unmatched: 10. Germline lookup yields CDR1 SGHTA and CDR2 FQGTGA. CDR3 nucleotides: TGTGCCAGCAGCGGAGAGGGACTAGCGGAAAGATCCTACAATGAGCAGTTCTTC. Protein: CASSGEGLAERSYNEQFF. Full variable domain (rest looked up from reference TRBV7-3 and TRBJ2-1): GAGVSQTPSNKVTEKGKYVELRCDPISGHTALYWYRQSLGQGPEFLIYFQGTGAADDSGLPNDRFFAVRPEGSVSTLKIQRTERGDSAVYLCASSGEGLAERSYNEQFFGPGTRLTVL.

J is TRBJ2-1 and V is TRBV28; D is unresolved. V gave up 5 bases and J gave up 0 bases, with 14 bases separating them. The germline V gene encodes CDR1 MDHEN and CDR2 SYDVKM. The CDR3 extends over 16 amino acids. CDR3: CASSPLGVSSYNEQFF. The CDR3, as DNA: TGTGCCAGCAGTCCCCTAGGCGTTAGCTCCTACAATGAGCAGTTCTTC.

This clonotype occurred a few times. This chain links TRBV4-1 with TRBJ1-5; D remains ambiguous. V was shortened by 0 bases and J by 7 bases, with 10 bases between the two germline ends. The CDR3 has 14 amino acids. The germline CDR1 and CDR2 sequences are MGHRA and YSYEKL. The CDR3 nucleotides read TGCGCCAGCAGCCAAGAGGACGGTAAGCAGCCCCAGCATTTT. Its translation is CASSQEDGKQPQHF.

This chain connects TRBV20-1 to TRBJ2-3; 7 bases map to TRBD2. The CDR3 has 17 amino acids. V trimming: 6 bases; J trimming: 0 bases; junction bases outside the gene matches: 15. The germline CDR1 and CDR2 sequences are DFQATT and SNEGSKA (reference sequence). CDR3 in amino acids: CSAGLSGYLGSTDTQYF. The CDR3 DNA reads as TGCAGTGCCGGACTTAGCGGGTACCTAGGGAGCACAGATACGCAGTATTTT.

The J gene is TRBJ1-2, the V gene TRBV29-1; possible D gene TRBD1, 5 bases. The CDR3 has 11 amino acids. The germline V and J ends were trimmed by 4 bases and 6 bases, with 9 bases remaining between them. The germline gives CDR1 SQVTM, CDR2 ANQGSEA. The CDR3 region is CSVVAGNGYTF. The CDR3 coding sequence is TGCAGCGTTGTGGCAGGGAATGGCTACACCTTC.

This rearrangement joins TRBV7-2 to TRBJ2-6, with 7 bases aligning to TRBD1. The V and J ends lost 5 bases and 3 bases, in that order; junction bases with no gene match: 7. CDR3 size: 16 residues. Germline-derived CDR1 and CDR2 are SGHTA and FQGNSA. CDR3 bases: TGTGCCAGCAGCCTGACGACAGGGATTGGGGCCAACGTCCTGACTTTC. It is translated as CASSLTTGIGANVLTF.

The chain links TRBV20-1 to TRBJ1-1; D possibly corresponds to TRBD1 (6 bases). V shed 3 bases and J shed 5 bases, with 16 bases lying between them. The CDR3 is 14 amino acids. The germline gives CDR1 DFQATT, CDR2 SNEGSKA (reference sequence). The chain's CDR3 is CSASRGGLGTEAFF. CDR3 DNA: TGCAGTGCTAGCCGTGGGGGGCTTGGAACTGAAGCTTTCTTT.